This T cell receptor (beta chain) was identified during a study of blood T cells in healthy people across ages. It was with a sample-barcoded 5' primer and a J-beta primer mix that a second PCR of roughly 6 to 12 cycles was run. TCRdb fed the 5' RACE reads into MiXCR, producing one record per CDR3 protein. The sample has under 2,000,000 distinct CDR3 sequences; less than 50% are singletons. The TCR originated in a middle-aged woman in good health. The source material was blood.

The CDR3 is CASKKGQIQETQYF. In DNA, the CDR3 is TGTGCCAGCAAAAAGGGACAGATACAAGAGACCCAGTACTTC. J is TRBJ2-5 and V is TRBV28; 7 nucleotides line up with TRBD1. V trimming: 7 bases; J trimming: 2 bases; junction bases outside the gene matches: 7. The CDR3 extends over 14 amino acids. Germline CDR1 and CDR2: MDHEN and SYDVKM.